Below, 25 T cell receptor beta chains from the same sample are listed, as sequenced in a study of T cell responses to AZD1222 COVID-19 vaccine (dated by TCRdb to the early 2020s). What this sample's time point label stands for: about 28 days (+/-7) after the second vaccine dose. The protocol used for the library was the immunoSEQ multiplex PCR assay. TCRdb carries this immuneACCESS record with in-frame sequences only. Its versions omit some clonotypes, under half of them owing to an unresolved V gene in the studies checked, with the rest unexplained. For this sample the table gives 78,000 or so clones, of which 80% were detected only once. Jointly, the top ten make up roughly 50% of the sample. Sequenced here: peripheral blood, sampled 28 days after the second AZD1222 dose. The origin of the receptors is an adult who received the AZD1222 COVID-19 vaccine.

The CDR3 region has the DNA TGTGCCAGCAGCGCTATGAACTGGGGGATAAATCAGCCCCAGCATTTT. Translated, it gives CASSAMNWGINQPQHF. The J gene is TRBJ1-5, the V gene TRBV28, with a tentative D call TRBD1 (5 bases). The V and J ends lost 6 bases and 4 bases respectively, with 19 bases between them. The CDR3 extends over 16 amino acids. Looked up from germline, CDR1 is MDHEN and CDR2 is SYDVKM.

This chain connects TRBV2 to TRBJ1-5; no definite D call. The germline V gene has CDR1 SNHLY and CDR2 FYNNEI. The CDR3 runs to 14 residues. The V end was cut by 4 bases, the J end by 3 bases, with 10 bases between. CDR3 loop: CASSVRRSNQPQHF. The CDR3 DNA reads as TGTGCCAGCAGTGTTCGGCGGTCCAATCAGCCCCAGCATTTT.

DNA of the CDR3: TGCGCCAGCAAGGAGGAGTCAGGGGTGGGATTCGGAGAAGCTTTCTTT. It encodes CASKEESGVGFGEAFF. This rearrangement joins TRBV5-1 to TRBJ1-1, with D perhaps TRBD1 (6 bases). The V and J ends lost 6 bases and 8 bases respectively, with 26 bases between them. This CDR3 comprises 16 residues. Per germline, CDR1 SGHRS and CDR2 YFSETQ. The variable domain in full, with the rest retrieved from reference TRBV5-1 and TRBJ1-1, is KAGVTQTPRYLIKTRGQQVTLSCSPISGHRSVSWYQQTPGQGLQFLFEYFSETQRNKGNFPGRFSGRQFSNSRSEMNVSTLELGDSALYLCASKEESGVGFGEAFFGQGTRLTVV.

This clone was found a few times. The genes are TRBV2 and TRBJ1-5; 10 bases map to TRBD1. V gave up 6 bases and J gave up 7 bases; unmatched junction bases: 6. CDR3 length equals 14 residues. The germline CDR1 and CDR2 sequences are SNHLY and FYNNEI. The chain's CDR3 is CASSVGTGEQPQHF. As DNA, the CDR3 is TGTGCCAGCAGCGTCGGGACAGGGGAACAGCCCCAGCATTTT.

The chain's CDR3 is CASSYKGQSYEQYF. CDR3 bases: TGTGCCAGCAGTTACAAGGGACAGAGCTACGAGCAGTACTTC. The rearrangement uses TRBV6-5 and TRBJ2-7, with 7 positions matching TRBD1. The V gene's germline CDR1 is MNHEY and CDR2 SVGAGI. CDR3 length equals 14 residues. With V trimmed by 2 bases and J by 3 bases, 4 bases remained unmatched.

The gene calls are TRBV9 and TRBJ2-5; either TRBD1 or TRBD2 may fit D (5 bases each). CDR1 is SGDLS, CDR2 YYNGEE, per germline. V lost 4 bases, J lost 4 bases, and 17 bases lay in between. The CDR3 is 15 amino acids. Written as DNA, the CDR3 is TGTGCCAGCAGCCCCGGGGCCCTATCGATAGAGACCCAGTACTTC. Its protein is CASSPGALSIETQYF. Variable domain in full (rest from reference TRBV9 and TRBJ2-5): DSGVTQTPKHLITATGQRVTLRCSPRSGDLSVYWYQQSLDQGLQFLIQYYNGEERAKGNILERFSAQQFPDLHSELNLSSLELGDSALYFCASSPGALSIETQYFGPGTRLLVL.

The V and J genes are TRBV30 and TRBJ2-7, with D possibly TRBD2 on 5 matching bases. V lost 2 bases to trimming and J lost 1 base, with 15 bases between them. The CDR3 consists of 15 residues. Germline V CDR1 and CDR2: GTSNPN, SVGIG (reference sequence). CDR3 protein: CAWSTWGDRSYEQYF. The CDR3 DNA follows: TGTGCCTGGAGTACTTGGGGAGATCGGTCCTACGAGCAGTACTTC.

The chain recombines TRBV3-1 (or the pseudogene TRBV3-2) with TRBJ2-5; 8 bases agree with TRBD2. V dropped 1 base and J dropped 3; count of bases not matched to a gene: 1. The CDR3 length is 14 residues. Germline lookup yields CDR1 LGHDT and CDR2 YNNKEL (reference sequence). CDR3 sequence reads: CASSQGAGEETQYF. In nucleotides, the CDR3 is TGTGCCAGCAGCCAAGGAGCGGGAGAAGAGACCCAGTACTTC.

The V and J genes are TRBV7-9 and TRBJ2-2, with D unresolved. Germline-derived CDR1 and CDR2 are SEHNR and FQNEAQ (reference sequence). The CDR3 totals 15 residues. Trimming took 8 bases from V and 4 from J, leaving 17 bases between them. In nucleotides, the CDR3 is TGTGCCAGCGCAGCCACCTTAGATTCCACCGGGGAGCTGTTTTTT. Protein sequence: CASAATLDSTGELFF.

This clone was counted only a few times. The rearrangement uses TRBV7-9 and TRBJ1-1, with a possible D match to TRBD1 (6 bases). Germline lookup yields CDR1 SEHNR and CDR2 FQNEAQ (reference sequence). V was clipped by 2 bases and J by 7 bases, with 14 bases between them. There are 14 residues in the CDR3. The CDR3 region is CASSLSLSGDEAFF. CDR3 coding DNA: TGTGCCAGCAGCTTAAGCCTGTCAGGGGATGAAGCTTTCTTT. Full variable domain (outside the CDR3, taken from reference TRBV7-9 and TRBJ1-1): DTGVSQNPRHKITKRGQNVTFRCDPISEHNRLYWYRQTLGQGPEFLTYFQNEAQLEKSRLLSDRFSAERPKGSFSTLEIQRTEQGDSAMYLCASSLSLSGDEAFFGQGTRLTVV.

The chain links TRBV29-1 to TRBJ2-2; 10 nucleotides match TRBD2. Trimming removed 7 bases from V and 7 bases from J; junction bases left unmatched: 9. This CDR3 contains 14 residues. Germline V lookup: CDR1 SQVTM, CDR2 ANQGSEA. The CDR3, as DNA: TGCAGCGGGAAGAGCGGGGGGGCTGGCGGGGAGCTGTTTTTT. Translating it yields CSGKSGGAGGELFF.

This clone occurred a few times. The rearrangement links TRBV16 to TRBJ2-1, with 7 bases lining up with TRBD1. This CDR3 spans 15 amino acids. Germline CDR1 KGHSY, CDR2 FQNENV. J was trimmed by 7 bases and V by 4 bases; bases with no gene match: 10. CDR3 nucleotide sequence: TGTGCCAGCAGCCTGCTTCCGGGACAGATAAATGAGCAGTTCTTC. Amino acid sequence: CASSLLPGQINEQFF.

The genes are TRBV4-3 and TRBJ1-4, with D hard to call. In germline, CDR1 is LGHNA, CDR2 YSLEER. The CDR3 length is 14 residues. V lost 1 base and J 0 bases, leaving 3 bases between the germline ends. CDR3 protein: CASSQGTTNEKLFF. The CDR3 coding sequence is TGCGCCAGCAGCCAAGGGACAACTAATGAAAAACTGTTTTTT.

The gene calls are TRBV19 and TRBJ2-7; D gene uncertain. Trimming cost V 3 bases and J 5 bases, with 5 bases left between them. This CDR3 comprises 11 residues. Looked up from germline, CDR1 is LNHDA and CDR2 is SQIVND (reference sequence). The CDR3 sequence is CASSMQDEQYF. The CDR3 DNA sequence: TGTGCCAGTAGTATGCAGGACGAGCAGTACTTC.

The genes are TRBV4-2 and TRBJ2-7; D is ambiguous. This CDR3 is built from 16 residues. Trimming cost V 0 bases and J 0 bases, with 12 bases left between them. Per germline, CDR1 LGHNA and CDR2 YNFKEQ. CDR3: CASSQDTFSSSYEQYF. Written as DNA, the CDR3 is TGTGCCAGCAGCCAAGACACGTTTAGTAGCTCCTACGAGCAGTACTTC.

The V call is TRBV12-3 or TRBV12-4, the J call TRBJ1-6, with D possibly being TRBD1 (6 bases). Trimming left V 6 bases short and J 6 bases short, with 9 bases between. The CDR3 sequence is 13 residues long. CDR3 loop: CASSRGLNSPLHF. The CDR3 DNA reads TGTGCCAGCAGCAGGGGCCTTAATTCACCCCTCCACTTT.

This clone was counted a single time. The chain employs TRBV5-5 and TRBJ1-3; D unclear. Trimming stripped 3 bases from V and 2 bases from J, with 9 bases between. The CDR3 covers 14 residues. The germline gives CDR1 SGHKS, CDR2 YYEKEE (reference sequence). The CDR3 coding sequence is TGTGCCAGCAGCTCGTGGGGTGCTGGAAACACCATATATTTT. This gives the protein CASSSWGAGNTIYF.

V is TRBV9 and J is TRBJ1-4, with D perhaps TRBD1 (5 bases). From germline, CDR1 is SGDLS and CDR2 YYNGEE. The V end lost 0 bases, the J end lost 6 bases, and 9 bases lay between the germline ends. The CDR3 length is 14 residues. This CDR3 is CASSVGGTDEKLFF. DNA for the CDR3: TGTGCCAGCAGCGTAGGAGGGACGGATGAAAAACTGTTTTTT.

The CDR3 bases are TGTGCCAGCAGTTCGGATGGAGTCTACGAGCAGTACTTC. Its protein product is CASSSDGVYEQYF. This chain joins TRBV12-3 or TRBV12-4 and TRBJ2-7; D is uncertain. Trimming shortened V by 4 bases and J by 3 bases, and 10 bases separated the two germline ends. The CDR3 contains 13 residues.

V and J are TRBV28 and TRBJ1-5; D is undetermined. Trimming left V 11 bases short and J 7 bases short, with 9 bases between. Germline V gene lookup returns CDR1 MDHEN and CDR2 SYDVKM. CDR3 length equals 10 residues. The CDR3 loop is CAVRIQPQHF. CDR3 coding DNA: TGTGCCGTCCGGATCCAGCCCCAGCATTTT. Together with reference TRBV28 and TRBJ1-5, the CDR3 gives the full variable domain: DVKVTQSSRYLVKRTGEKVFLECVQDMDHENMFWYRQDPGLGLRLIYFSYDVKMKEKGDIPEGYSVSREKKERFSLILESASTNQTSMYLCAVRIQPQHFGDGTRLSIL.

The CDR3 bases are TGTGCCAGCTCACCAGACCCGACCTACGAGCAGTACTTC. Amino acid sequence: CASSPDPTYEQYF. The chain has TRBV18 and TRBJ2-7; D gene uncertain. The CDR3 consists of 13 residues. Per the germline V gene, CDR1 is KGHSH and CDR2 is LQKENI. V was pared by 2 bases and J by 2 bases, with 7 bases between.

The chain recombines TRBV7-2 with TRBJ1-5; 8 nucleotides line up with TRBD1. From germline, CDR1 is SGHTA and CDR2 FQGNSA. The CDR3 spans 17 residues. With 3 bases clipped from V and 0 bases from J, the junction kept 7 bases outside the gene matches. CDR3 sequence (DNA): TGTGCCAGCAGCTTGGTGGCAGGGGGCTATAGCAATCAGCCCCAGCATTTT. Translation: CASSLVAGGYSNQPQHF.

This clone came up a few times. The V gene is TRBV3-1 (or the pseudogene TRBV3-2), the J gene TRBJ2-1, with a possible D match to TRBD2 (6 bases). Germline CDR1 reads LGHDT; CDR2 reads YNNKEL (reference sequence). V shed 1 base and J shed 6 bases, with 10 bases lying between them. There are 14 residues in the CDR3. Written as DNA, the CDR3 is TGTGCCAGCAGCCAAGGATCCGGGAGCAATGAGCAGTTCTTC. This sequence encodes CASSQGSGSNEQFF.

The chain joins TRBV7-8 to TRBJ2-1; perhaps D is TRBD1 or TRBD2 (5 bases each). V lost 5 bases and J lost 6, with 20 bases in between. There are 16 residues in the CDR3. Per the germline V gene, CDR1 is SGHVS and CDR2 is FQNEAQ. The CDR3 here is CASSTREGSLANEQFF. Written as DNA, the CDR3 is TGTGCCAGCAGCACAAGAGAGGGGAGCCTCGCCAATGAGCAGTTCTTC.

The J gene is TRBJ2-1, the V gene TRBV13; D gene uncertain. The V gene's germline CDR1 is PRHDT and CDR2 FYEKMQ (reference sequence). V lost 5 bases to trimming and J lost 10 bases, with 18 bases between them. The CDR3 spans 14 residues. This CDR3 reads CASSPPLIGGEQFF. CDR3 nucleotides: TGTGCCAGCAGCCCCCCACTAATAGGCGGAGAGCAGTTCTTC.